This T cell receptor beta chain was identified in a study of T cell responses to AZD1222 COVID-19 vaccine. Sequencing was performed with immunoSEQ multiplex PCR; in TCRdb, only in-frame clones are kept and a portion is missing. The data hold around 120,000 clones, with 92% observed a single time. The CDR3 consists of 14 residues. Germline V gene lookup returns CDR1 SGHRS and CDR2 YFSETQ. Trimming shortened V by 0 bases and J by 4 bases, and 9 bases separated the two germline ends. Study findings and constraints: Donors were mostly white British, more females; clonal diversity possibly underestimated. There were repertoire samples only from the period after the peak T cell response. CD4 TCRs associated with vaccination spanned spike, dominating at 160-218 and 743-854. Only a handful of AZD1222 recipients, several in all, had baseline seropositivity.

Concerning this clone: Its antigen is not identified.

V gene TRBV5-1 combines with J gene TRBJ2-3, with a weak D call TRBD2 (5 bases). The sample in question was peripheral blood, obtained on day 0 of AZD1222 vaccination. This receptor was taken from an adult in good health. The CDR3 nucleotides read TGCGCCAGCAGCTTGGGGGGAGTCCCAGATACGCAGTATTTT. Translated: CASSLGGVPDTQYF.